This T cell receptor (beta chain) was retrieved from a study of T cells after yellow fever vaccination. MiXCR was run by TCRdb on the 5' RACE reads, yielding one entry per CDR3 protein. The sample lists a few hundred thousand distinct CDR3 sequences, about 7% occurring once. The CDR3 runs 15 residues. V was clipped by 5 bases and J by 4 bases; unmatched bases: 9. Germline CDR1 reads SGHVS; CDR2 reads FQNEAQ. Many counts were recorded for this clonotype. The chain is built from TRBV7-8 and TRBJ1-2; the match to TRBD1 covers 8 bases. The sequencing here drew on CD4+ T cells sorted from PBMCs, taken 15 days after the yellow fever booster vaccination. The TCR originated in a man younger than 40 who received the YFV17D yellow fever vaccine. CDR3 bases: TGTGCCAGCAGCCCCGACAGACAGGGGACCTATGGCTACACCTTC. Encoded protein: CASSPDRQGTYGYTF.